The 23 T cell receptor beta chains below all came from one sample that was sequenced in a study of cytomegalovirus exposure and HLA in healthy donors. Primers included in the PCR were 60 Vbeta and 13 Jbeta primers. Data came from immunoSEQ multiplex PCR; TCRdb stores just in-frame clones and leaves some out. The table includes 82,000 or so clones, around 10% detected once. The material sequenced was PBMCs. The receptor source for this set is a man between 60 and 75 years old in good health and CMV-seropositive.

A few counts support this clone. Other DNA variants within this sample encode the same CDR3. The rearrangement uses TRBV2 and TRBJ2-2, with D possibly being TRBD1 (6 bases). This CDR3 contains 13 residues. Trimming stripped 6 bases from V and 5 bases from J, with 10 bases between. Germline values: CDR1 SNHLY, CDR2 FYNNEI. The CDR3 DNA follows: TGTGCCAGCAGCCCCACAGGGACCGGGGAGCTGTTTTTT. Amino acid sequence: CASSPTGTGELFF.

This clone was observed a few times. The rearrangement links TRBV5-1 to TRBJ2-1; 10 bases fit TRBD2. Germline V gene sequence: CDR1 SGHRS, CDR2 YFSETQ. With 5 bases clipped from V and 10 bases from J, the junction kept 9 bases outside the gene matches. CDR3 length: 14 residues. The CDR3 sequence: CASRAGGDVDEQFF. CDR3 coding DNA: TGCGCCAGCAGAGCGGGAGGGGACGTTGACGAGCAGTTCTTC.

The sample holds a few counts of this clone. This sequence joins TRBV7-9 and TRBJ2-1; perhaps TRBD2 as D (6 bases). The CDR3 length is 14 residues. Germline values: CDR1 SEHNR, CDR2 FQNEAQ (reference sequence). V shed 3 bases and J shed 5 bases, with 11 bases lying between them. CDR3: CASSLWEVDNEQFF. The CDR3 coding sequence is TGTGCCAGCAGCTTGTGGGAGGTGGACAATGAGCAGTTCTTC.

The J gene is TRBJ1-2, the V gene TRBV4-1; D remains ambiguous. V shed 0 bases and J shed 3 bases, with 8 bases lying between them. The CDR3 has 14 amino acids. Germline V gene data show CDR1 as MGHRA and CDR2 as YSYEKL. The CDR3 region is CASSQETGYYGYTF. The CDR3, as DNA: TGCGCCAGCAGCCAAGAGACGGGGTACTATGGCTACACCTTC.

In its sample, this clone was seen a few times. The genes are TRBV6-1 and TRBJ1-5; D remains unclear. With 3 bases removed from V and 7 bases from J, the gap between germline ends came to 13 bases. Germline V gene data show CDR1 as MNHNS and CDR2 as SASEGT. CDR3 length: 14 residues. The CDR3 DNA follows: TGTGCCAGCAGTGATGTAACTACGGGACAGCCCCAGCATTTT. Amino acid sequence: CASSDVTTGQPQHF.

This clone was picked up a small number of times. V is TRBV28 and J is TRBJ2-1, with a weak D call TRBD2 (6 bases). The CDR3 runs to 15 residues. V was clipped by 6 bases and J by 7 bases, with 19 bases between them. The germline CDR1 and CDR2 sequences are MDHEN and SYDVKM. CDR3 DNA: TGTGCCAGCAGCCCTCCGAGGGAGGCGATGAATGAGCAGTTCTTC. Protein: CASSPPREAMNEQFF.

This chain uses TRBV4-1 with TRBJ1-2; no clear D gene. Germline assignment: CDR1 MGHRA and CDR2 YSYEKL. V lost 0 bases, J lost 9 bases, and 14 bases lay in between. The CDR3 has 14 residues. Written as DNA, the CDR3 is TGCGCCAGCAGCCAAGAGGAGGTTTCCGCGCGCTACACCTTC. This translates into CASSQEEVSARYTF.

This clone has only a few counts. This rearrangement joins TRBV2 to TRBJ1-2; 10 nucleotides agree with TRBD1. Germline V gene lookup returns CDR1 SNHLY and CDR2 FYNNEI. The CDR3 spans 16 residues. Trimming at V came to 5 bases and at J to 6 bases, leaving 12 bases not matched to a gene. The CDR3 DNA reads TGTGCCAGCAGTACCGTTACCGGGACAGGGGCCAATGGCTACACCTTC. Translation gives CASSTVTGTGANGYTF.

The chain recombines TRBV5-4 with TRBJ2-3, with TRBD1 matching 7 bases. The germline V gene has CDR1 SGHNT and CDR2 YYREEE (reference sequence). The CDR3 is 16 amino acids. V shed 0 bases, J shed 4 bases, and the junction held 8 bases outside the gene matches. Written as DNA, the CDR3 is TGTGCCAGCAGCTTGGTGACAGGGCTAGAGGCAGATACGCAGTATTTT. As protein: CASSLVTGLEADTQYF.

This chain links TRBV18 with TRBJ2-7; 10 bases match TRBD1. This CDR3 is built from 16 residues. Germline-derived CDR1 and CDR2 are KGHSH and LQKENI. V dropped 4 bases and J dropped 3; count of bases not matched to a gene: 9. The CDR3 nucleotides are TGTGCCAGCTCACGGGGGACAGGGGAAATCGGCTACGAGCAGTACGTC. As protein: CASSRGTGEIGYEQYV.

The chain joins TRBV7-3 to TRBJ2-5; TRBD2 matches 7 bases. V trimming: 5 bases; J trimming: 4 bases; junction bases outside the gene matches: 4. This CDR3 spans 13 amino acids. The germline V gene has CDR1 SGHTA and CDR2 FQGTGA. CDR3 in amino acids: CASSQASGETQYF. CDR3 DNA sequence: TGTGCCAGCAGCCAAGCTAGCGGAGAGACCCAGTACTTC.

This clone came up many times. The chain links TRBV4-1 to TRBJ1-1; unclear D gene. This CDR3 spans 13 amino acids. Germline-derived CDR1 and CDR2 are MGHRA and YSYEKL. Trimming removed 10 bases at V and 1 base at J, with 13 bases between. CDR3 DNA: TGCGCCACTTCCCGTCAGGAGAACACTGAAGCTTTCTTT. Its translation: CATSRQENTEAFF.

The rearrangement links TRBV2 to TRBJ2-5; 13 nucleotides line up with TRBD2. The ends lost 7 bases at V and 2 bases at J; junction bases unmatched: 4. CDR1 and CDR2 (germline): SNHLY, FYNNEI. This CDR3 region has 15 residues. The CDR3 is CASTETSGRQETQYF. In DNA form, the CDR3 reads TGTGCCAGCACCGAGACTAGCGGGAGGCAAGAGACCCAGTACTTC.

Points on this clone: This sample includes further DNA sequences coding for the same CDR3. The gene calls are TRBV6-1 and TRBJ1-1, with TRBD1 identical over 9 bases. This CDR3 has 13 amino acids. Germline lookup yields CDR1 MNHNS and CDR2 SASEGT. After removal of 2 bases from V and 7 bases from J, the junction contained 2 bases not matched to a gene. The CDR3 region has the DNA TGTGCCAGCAGTGAACGACAGGGGGATGAAGCTTTCTTT. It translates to CASSERQGDEAFF.

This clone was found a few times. In DNA form, the CDR3 reads TGTGCCAGCAGTGAGAACCGGGTTTCGAATTCACCCCTCCACTTT. Translation gives CASSENRVSNSPLHF. V gene TRBV2 combines with J gene TRBJ1-6; unclear D gene. Germline loops: CDR1 SNHLY, CDR2 FYNNEI. This CDR3 has 15 amino acids. The V end was cut by 3 bases, the J end by 7 bases, with 13 bases between.

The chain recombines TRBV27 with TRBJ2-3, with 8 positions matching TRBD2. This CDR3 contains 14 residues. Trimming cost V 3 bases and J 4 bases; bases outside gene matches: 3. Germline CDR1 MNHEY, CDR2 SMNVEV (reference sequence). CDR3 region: CASSFSAGADTQYF. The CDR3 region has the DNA TGTGCCAGCAGTTTCTCAGCGGGGGCAGATACGCAGTATTTT.

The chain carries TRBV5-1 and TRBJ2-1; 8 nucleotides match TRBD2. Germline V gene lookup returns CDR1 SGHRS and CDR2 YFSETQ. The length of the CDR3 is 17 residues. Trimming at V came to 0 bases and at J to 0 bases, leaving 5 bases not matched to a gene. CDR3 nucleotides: TGCGCCAGCAGCTTGGTAGCGGGGCTTAGCTCCTACAATGAGCAGTTCTTC. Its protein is CASSLVAGLSSYNEQFF.

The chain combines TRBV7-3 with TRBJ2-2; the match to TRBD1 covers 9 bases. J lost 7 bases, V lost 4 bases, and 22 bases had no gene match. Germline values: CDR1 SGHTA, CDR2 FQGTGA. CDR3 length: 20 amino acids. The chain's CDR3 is CASSSRWVTGGSILRGELFF. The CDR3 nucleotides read TGTGCCAGCAGCTCCCGTTGGGTCACAGGGGGCTCCATATTGCGCGGGGAGCTGTTTTTT.

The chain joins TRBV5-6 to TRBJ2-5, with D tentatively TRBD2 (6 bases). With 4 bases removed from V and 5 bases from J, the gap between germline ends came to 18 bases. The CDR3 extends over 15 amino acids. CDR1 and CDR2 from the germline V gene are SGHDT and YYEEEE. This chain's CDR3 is CASSPRGRGIETQYF. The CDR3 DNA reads TGTGCCAGCAGCCCACGTGGCCGGGGGATTGAGACCCAGTACTTC.

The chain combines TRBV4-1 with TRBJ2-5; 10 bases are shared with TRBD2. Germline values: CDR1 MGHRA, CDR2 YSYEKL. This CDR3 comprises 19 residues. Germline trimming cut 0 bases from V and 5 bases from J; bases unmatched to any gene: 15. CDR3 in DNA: TGCGCCAGCAGCCAAGATCACCTAGCGGGAGATAAATCTTCTGAGACCCAGTACTTC. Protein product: CASSQDHLAGDKSSETQYF.

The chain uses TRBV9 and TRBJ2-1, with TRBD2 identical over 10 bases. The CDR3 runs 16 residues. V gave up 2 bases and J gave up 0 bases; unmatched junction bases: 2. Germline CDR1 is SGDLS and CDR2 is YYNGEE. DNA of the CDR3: TGTGCCAGCAGCGTTGGGACTAGCGCCTCCTACAATGAGCAGTTCTTC. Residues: CASSVGTSASYNEQFF.

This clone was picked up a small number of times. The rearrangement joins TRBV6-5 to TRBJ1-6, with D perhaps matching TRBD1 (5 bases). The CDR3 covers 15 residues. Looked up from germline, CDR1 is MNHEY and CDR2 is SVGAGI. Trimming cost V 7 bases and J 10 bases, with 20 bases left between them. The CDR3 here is CASTYITAGLSPLHF. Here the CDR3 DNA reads TGTGCCAGCACCTACATAACGGCAGGGCTGTCACCCCTCCACTTT.

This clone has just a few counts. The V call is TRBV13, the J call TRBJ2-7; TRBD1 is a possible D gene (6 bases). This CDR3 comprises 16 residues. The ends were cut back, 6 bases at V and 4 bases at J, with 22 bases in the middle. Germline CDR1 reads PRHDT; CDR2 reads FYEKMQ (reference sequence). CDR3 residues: CASSEAEGTQRYEQYV. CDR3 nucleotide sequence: TGTGCCAGCAGTGAAGCGGAAGGGACACAACGATACGAGCAGTACGTC.